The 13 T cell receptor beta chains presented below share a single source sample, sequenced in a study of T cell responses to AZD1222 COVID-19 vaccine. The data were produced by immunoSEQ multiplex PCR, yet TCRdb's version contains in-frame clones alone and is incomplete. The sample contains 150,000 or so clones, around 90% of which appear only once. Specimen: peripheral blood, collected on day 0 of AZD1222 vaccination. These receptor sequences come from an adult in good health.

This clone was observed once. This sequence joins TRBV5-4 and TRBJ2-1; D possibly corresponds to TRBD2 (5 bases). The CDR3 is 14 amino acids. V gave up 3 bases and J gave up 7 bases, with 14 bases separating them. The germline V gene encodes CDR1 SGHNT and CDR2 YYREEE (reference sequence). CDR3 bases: TGTGCCAGCAGCTCCCCCTCGGGCGGGAATGAGCAGTTCTTC. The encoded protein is CASSSPSGGNEQFF.

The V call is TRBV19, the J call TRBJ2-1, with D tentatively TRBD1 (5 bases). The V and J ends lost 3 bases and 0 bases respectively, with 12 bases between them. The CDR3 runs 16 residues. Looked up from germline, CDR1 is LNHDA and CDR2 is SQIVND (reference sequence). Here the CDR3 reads CASSIGYRSSYNEQFF. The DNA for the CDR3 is TGTGCCAGTAGTATCGGCTACAGGAGCTCCTACAATGAGCAGTTCTTC. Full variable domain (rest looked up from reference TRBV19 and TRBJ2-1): DGGITQSPKYLFRKEGQNVTLSCEQNLNHDAMYWYRQDPGQGLRLIYYSQIVNDFQKGDIAEGYSVSREKKESFPLTVTSAQKNPTAFYLCASSIGYRSSYNEQFFGPGTRLTVL.

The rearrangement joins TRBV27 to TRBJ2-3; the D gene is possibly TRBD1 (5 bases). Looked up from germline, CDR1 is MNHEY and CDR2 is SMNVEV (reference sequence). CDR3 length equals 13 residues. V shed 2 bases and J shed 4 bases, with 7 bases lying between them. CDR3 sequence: CASSLQGSDTQYF. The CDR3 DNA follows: TGTGCCAGCAGTTTACAGGGTTCAGATACGCAGTATTTT.

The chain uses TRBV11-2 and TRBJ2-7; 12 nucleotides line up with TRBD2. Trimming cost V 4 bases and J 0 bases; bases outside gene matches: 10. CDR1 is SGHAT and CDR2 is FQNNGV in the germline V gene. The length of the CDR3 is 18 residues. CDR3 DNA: TGTGCCAGCAGCTCGACTAGCGGGAGCTCTGTCAGCTCCTACGAGCAGTACTTC. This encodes CASSSTSGSSVSSYEQYF.

Here the CDR3 DNA reads TGCGCCAGCAGCCGAGGACTAGCGGGGTCCGGGGAGCTGTTTTTT. Encoded protein: CASSRGLAGSGELFF. The chain joins TRBV4-1 to TRBJ2-2; 12 nucleotides match TRBD2. Germline values: CDR1 MGHRA, CDR2 YSYEKL. The ends lost 4 bases at V and 6 bases at J; junction bases unmatched: 3. The CDR3 extends over 15 amino acids.

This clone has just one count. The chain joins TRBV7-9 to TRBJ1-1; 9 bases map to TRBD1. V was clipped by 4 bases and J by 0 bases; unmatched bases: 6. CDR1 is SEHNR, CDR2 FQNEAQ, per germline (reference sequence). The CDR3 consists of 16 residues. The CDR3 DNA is TGTGCCAGCAGCTCCCCCAGGACAGGGGTGAACACTGAAGCTTTCTTT. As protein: CASSSPRTGVNTEAFF.

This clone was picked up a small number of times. CDR3 nucleotide sequence: TGTGCCAGCAGCTTCCGGGACACGCAAGAGACCCAGTACTTC. Amino acid sequence: CASSFRDTQETQYF. The rearrangement uses TRBV25-1 and TRBJ2-5, with TRBD1 as a possible D gene (6 bases). V was shortened by 6 bases and J by 2 bases, with 13 bases between the two germline ends. CDR1 is MGHDK and CDR2 is SYGVNS in the germline V gene. This CDR3 contains 14 residues.

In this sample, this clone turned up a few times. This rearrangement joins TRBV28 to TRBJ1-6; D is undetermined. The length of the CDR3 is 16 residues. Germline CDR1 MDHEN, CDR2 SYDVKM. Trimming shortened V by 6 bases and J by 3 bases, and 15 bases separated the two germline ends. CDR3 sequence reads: CASSRSLGDYNSPLHF. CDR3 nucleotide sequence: TGTGCCAGCAGCCGTTCTCTCGGTGACTATAATTCACCCCTCCACTTT.

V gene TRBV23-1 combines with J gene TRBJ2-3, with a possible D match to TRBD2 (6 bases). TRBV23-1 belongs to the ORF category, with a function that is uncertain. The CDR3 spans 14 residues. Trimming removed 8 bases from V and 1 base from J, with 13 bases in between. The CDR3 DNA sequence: TGCGCCAGCTGGGGGTCGGGGGGCACAGATACGCAGTATTTT. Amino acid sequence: CASWGSGGTDTQYF.

The CDR3 loop reads CASSAEDPRTNSPLHF. The DNA of the CDR3 is TGTGCCAGCAGTGCGGAAGATCCCAGAACTAATTCACCCCTCCACTTT. The chain recombines TRBV2 with TRBJ1-6; D unclear. Germline V CDR1 and CDR2: SNHLY, FYNNEI. CDR3 length equals 16 residues. Trimming removed 4 bases from V and 6 bases from J, with 16 bases in between.

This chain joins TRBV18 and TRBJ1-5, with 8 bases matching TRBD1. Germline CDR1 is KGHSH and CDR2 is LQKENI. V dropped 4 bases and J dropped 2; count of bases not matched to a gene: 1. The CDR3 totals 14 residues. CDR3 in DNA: TGTGCCAGCTCACAGGGACAGGGCAATCAGCCCCAGCATTTT. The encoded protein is CASSQGQGNQPQHF. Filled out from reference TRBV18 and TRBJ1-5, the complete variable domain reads NAGVMQNPRHLVRRRGQEARLRCSPMKGHSHVYWYRQLPEEGLKFMVYLQKENIIDESGMPKERFSAEFPKEGPSILRIQQVVRGDSAAYFCASSQGQGNQPQHFGDGTRLSIL.

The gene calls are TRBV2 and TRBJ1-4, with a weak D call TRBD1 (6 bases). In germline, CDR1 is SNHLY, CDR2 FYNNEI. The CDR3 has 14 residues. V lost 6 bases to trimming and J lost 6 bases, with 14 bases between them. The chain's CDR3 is CASRRGWKDEKLFF. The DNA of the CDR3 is TGTGCCAGCAGGAGGGGGTGGAAGGATGAAAAACTGTTTTTT.

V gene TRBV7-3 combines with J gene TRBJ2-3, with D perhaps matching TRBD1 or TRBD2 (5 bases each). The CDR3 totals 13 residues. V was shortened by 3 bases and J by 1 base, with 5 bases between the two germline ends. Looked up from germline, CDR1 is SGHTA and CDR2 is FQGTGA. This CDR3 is CASSLGRTDTQYF. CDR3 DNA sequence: TGTGCCAGCAGCTTGGGACGCACAGATACGCAGTATTTT.